This entry lists 5 T cell receptor beta chains sequenced from one sample in a study of breast tumors, draining lymph nodes, adjacent tissues. The lymph nodes were axillary draining lymph nodes from breast cancer patients. TCRdb processed the multiplex PCR reads anew with MiXCR; each CDR3 protein has one entry. The top ten clones hold approximately 3.5% of a sample with about 200,000 distinct CDR3 sequences, 34% of them seen once. The sequenced sample consisted of axillary lymph node tissue. These TCRs come from a female donor with breast cancer. Some clones in this sample may be carry-over from other donors' samples.

The V gene is TRBV24-1, the J gene TRBJ2-1; D ambiguous. Germline-derived CDR1 and CDR2 are KGHDR and SFDVKD. V was shortened by 9 bases and J by 4 bases, with 12 bases between the two germline ends. There are 13 residues in the CDR3. The CDR3: CATFQSEYNEQFF. The CDR3 DNA sequence: TGTGCCACCTTCCAGAGCGAATACAATGAGCAGTTCTTC.

This clonotype was observed many times. The chain employs TRBV7-6 and TRBJ2-7; maybe TRBD2 (6 bases). CDR1 is SGHVS, CDR2 FNYEAQ, per germline. V shed 6 bases and J shed 5 bases, with 26 bases lying between them. This CDR3 is built from 17 residues. The DNA of the CDR3 is TGTGCCAGCAGTTATTTATCGGGACTCCTAGTCGGGAACGAGCAGTACTTC. Translating gives CASSYLSGLLVGNEQYF.

Remarks on this clonotype: The conserved closing phenylalanine or tryptophan is absent in this CDR3, likely reflecting a read error. The limits of the CDR3 on the DNA are not certain, so only TCRdb's listed CDR3 is given. The chain employs TRBV20-1 and TRBJ2-1; TRBD2 was called by the table and not checked on the DNA. Termini included, the CDR3 measures 13 amino acids. Germline V lookup: CDR1 DFQATT, CDR2 SNEGSKA (reference sequence). This chain's CDR3 is CSARPSSYNEQTL.

This clonotype was counted between two and nine times. The CDR3 is CASSLTSAETQYF. CDR3 nucleotides: TGTGCCAGCTCACTGACTAGTGCAGAGACCCAGTACTTC. The chain links TRBV18 to TRBJ2-5, with a possible D match to TRBD2 (6 bases). This CDR3 spans 13 amino acids. Germline V gene data show CDR1 as KGHSH and CDR2 as LQKENI. Trimming pared 4 bases from V and 4 bases from J, leaving 10 bases between. Full variable domain (outside the CDR3, taken from reference TRBV18 and TRBJ2-5): NAGVMQNPRHLVRRRGQEARLRCSPMKGHSHVYWYRQLPEEGLKFMVYLQKENIIDESGMPKERFSAEFPKEGPSILRIQQVVRGDSAAYFCASSLTSAETQYFGPGTRLLVL.

The rearrangement links TRBV25-1 to TRBJ2-3; 7 bases agree with TRBD2. The germline V gene encodes CDR1 MGHDK and CDR2 SYGVNS. V trimming: 1 base; J trimming: 2 bases; junction bases outside the gene matches: 6. This CDR3 has 16 residues. CDR3 sequence: CASSEFLAAHTDTQYF. The CDR3 DNA sequence: TGTGCCAGCAGTGAATTTCTAGCGGCACACACAGATACGCAGTATTTT.